This TCR beta chain is drawn from a study of cytomegalovirus exposure and HLA in healthy donors. CDR1 and CDR2 from the germline V gene are SQVTM and ANQGSEA. This CDR3 spans 12 amino acids. The ends were cut back, 1 base at V and 5 bases at J, with 8 bases in the middle. Both 60 Vbeta primers and 13 Jbeta primers went into the PCR. Some clones are missing from TCRdb's copy, which holds only in-frame ones; the method was immunoSEQ multiplex PCR. Here the sample spans tens of thousands of clones, around 75% being singletons. In this sample, this clone turned up a few times. The TCR sequence derives from a man aged 60-69 years in good health and CMV-seropositive. The rearrangement uses TRBV29-1 and TRBJ1-1; no clear D gene. Input material: PBMCs. CDR3 amino acids: CSVEGPLTEAFF. DNA for the CDR3: TGCAGCGTTGAAGGCCCCCTAACTGAAGCTTTCTTT.